The rows below give T cell receptor beta chains drawn from one sample of a study of beta chain features in type 1 diabetes. TCRdb's copy holds only in-frame clones and misses some; the assay was immunoSEQ multiplex PCR. The table includes under 350,000 clones, 24% detected once. The sequenced sample consisted of naive CD4+ T cells from blood. These receptors were collected from a woman aged 25-40 years with type 1 diabetes. CDR3s include the opening cysteine and the closing phenylalanine or tryptophan. Each record gives: clone size, V gene, J gene, D gene, CDR3 protein, CDR3 DNA. A D gene is named only where the DNA matches it firmly. The listing skips clone size in some rows; elsewhere it reads once, few, many or a size class.

clone_size: -; v_call: TRBV23-1; j_call: TRBJ2-7; d_call: TRBD1; cdr3_aa: CASSQSPGDRLSYEQYF; cdr3_nt: TGCGCCAGCAGTCAATCGCCGGGGGACAGGCTTTCCTACGAGCAGTACTTC
clone_size: -; v_call: TRBV7-9; j_call: TRBJ2-3; d_call: TRBD2; cdr3_aa: CASSPGLVGTDTQYF; cdr3_nt: TGTGCCAGCAGCCCGGGACTAGTGGGCACAGATACGCAGTATTTT
clone_size: -; v_call: TRBV29-1; j_call: TRBJ1-1; d_call: TRBD1; cdr3_aa: CNPSGQLNTEAFF; cdr3_nt: TGCAACCCCTCGGGACAGTTGAACACTGAAGCTTTCTTT
clone_size: -; v_call: TRBV11-3; j_call: TRBJ2-1; d_call: -; cdr3_aa: CASSARLVGNEQFF; cdr3_nt: TGTGCCAGCAGCGCCAGACTAGTAGGCAATGAGCAGTTCTTC
clone_size: -; v_call: TRBV27; j_call: TRBJ2-1; d_call: TRBD2; cdr3_aa: CASSSPGLLYNEQFF; cdr3_nt: TGTGCCAGCAGTTCCCCGGGACTATTGTACAATGAGCAGTTCTTC
clone_size: -; v_call: TRBV5-1; j_call: TRBJ2-7; d_call: TRBD2; cdr3_aa: CASRPGPSGEYEQYF; cdr3_nt: TGCGCCAGCAGGCCGGGGCCTAGCGGCGAATACGAGCAGTACTTC
clone_size: -; v_call: TRBV11-3; j_call: TRBJ2-2; d_call: TRBD2; cdr3_aa: CASSYSGSAGELFF; cdr3_nt: TGTGCCAGCAGCTATAGCGGGAGTGCCGGGGAGCTGTTTTTT
clone_size: few; v_call: TRBV9; j_call: TRBJ2-5; d_call: -; cdr3_aa: CASSVAVTVGETQYF; cdr3_nt: TGTGCCAGCAGCGTAGCGGTGACAGTTGGGGAGACCCAGTACTTC
clone_size: -; v_call: TRBV28; j_call: TRBJ2-7; d_call: -; cdr3_aa: CASTPAEGRSSYEQYF; cdr3_nt: TGTGCCAGCACCCCGGCGGAGGGCAGGAGCTCCTACGAGCAGTACTTC
clone_size: -; v_call: TRBV28; j_call: TRBJ2-2; d_call: TRBD1; cdr3_aa: CASSPAMTGIRTGELFF; cdr3_nt: TGTGCCAGCAGTCCCGCCATGACAGGGATTCGCACCGGGGAGCTGTTTTTT
clone_size: -; v_call: TRBV7-9; j_call: TRBJ2-6; d_call: -; cdr3_aa: CASSTGLGANVLTF; cdr3_nt: TGTGCCAGCAGCACAGGGTTAGGGGCCAACGTCCTGACTTTC
clone_size: -; v_call: TRBV30; j_call: TRBJ2-1; d_call: TRBD2; cdr3_aa: CAWSTSGEQFF; cdr3_nt: TGTGCCTGGAGTACTAGCGGTGAGCAGTTCTTC
clone_size: -; v_call: TRBV4-2; j_call: TRBJ2-1; d_call: -; cdr3_aa: CASSQDQNNEQFF; cdr3_nt: TGTGCCAGCAGCCAAGACCAAAACAATGAGCAGTTCTTC
clone_size: -; v_call: TRBV7-2; j_call: TRBJ2-1; d_call: TRBD2; cdr3_aa: CASSRRLAEYNEQFF; cdr3_nt: TGTGCCAGCAGTCGTCGACTAGCGGAGTACAATGAGCAGTTCTTC
clone_size: few; v_call: TRBV7-2; j_call: TRBJ2-5; d_call: TRBD2; cdr3_aa: CANRGGLKETQYF; cdr3_nt: TGTGCCAACCGGGGGGGGTTAAAAGAGACCCAGTACTTC
clone_size: -; v_call: TRBV5-7; j_call: TRBJ2-6; d_call: TRBD2; cdr3_aa: CASSLSRGGAGANVLTF; cdr3_nt: TGTGCCAGCAGCTTGTCGCGCGGGGGAGCCGGGGCCAACGTCCTGACTTTC
clone_size: once; v_call: TRBV9; j_call: TRBJ2-2; d_call: TRBD2; cdr3_aa: CASSVDGRGPGELFF; cdr3_nt: TGTGCCAGCAGCGTAGACGGGAGGGGTCCCGGGGAGCTGTTTTTT